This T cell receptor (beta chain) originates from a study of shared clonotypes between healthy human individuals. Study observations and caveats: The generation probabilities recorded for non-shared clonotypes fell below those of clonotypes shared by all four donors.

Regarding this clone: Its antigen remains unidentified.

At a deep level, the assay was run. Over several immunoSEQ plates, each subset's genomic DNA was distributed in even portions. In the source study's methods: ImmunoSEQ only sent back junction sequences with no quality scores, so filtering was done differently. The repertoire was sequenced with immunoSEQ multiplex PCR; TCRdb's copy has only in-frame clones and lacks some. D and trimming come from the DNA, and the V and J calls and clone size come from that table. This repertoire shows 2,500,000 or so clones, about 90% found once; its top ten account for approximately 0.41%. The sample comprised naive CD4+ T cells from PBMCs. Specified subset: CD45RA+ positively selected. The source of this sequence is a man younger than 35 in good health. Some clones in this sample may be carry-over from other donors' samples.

The CDR3 DNA sequence: TGTGCCAGCAGCCTTGCCCTAGCGGCAAGCTCCTACGAGCAGTACTTC. This codes for CASSLALAASSYEQYF. V gene TRBV5-7 combines with J gene TRBJ2-7; 7 bases line up with TRBD2. TRBV5-7 is labeled an ORF, and its function is uncertain. This CDR3 has 16 amino acids. Trimming at V came to 4 bases and at J to 0 bases, leaving 10 bases not matched to a gene.